This T cell receptor beta chain was observed in a study of T cell clonality in common variable immunodeficiency. The repertoire was sequenced with immunoSEQ multiplex PCR; TCRdb's copy has only in-frame clones and lacks some. The sample is made up of about 35,000 clones, none counted only once. In this sample, this clone turned up many times. Its antigen remains unidentified. The sequenced fragment ends 3 residues before the CDR3 boundary, so the rest is inferred from the germline J gene. Study outcomes and limitations: CVID subjects had higher TCRbeta clonality than healthy controls, most marked in about a third. CVID patient heterogeneity limited repertoire-clinical complication correlations. T cell subpopulation sequencing would be needed to explain CVID clonality.

Both groups were predominantly of Caucasian heritage. The CDR3 has 14 amino acids. Trimming removed 4 bases from V and 3 bases from J; junction bases left unmatched: 1. Per the germline V gene, CDR1 is LNHDA and CDR2 is SQIVND (reference sequence). Sequenced sample: peripheral blood mononuclear cells. This TCR was recovered from a person aged 18 to 69 in good health. V usage is TRBV19 and J usage is TRBJ2-1; 9 bases are shared with TRBD2. The part of the CDR3 DNA that was read is TGTGCCAGTAGTAGCGGGAGGGACTACAATGAG. As protein: CASSSGRDYNE. The full-length CDR3 reads as CASSSGRDYNEQFF. Variable domain in full (rest from reference TRBV19 and TRBJ2-1): DGGITQSPKYLFRKEGQNVTLSCEQNLNHDAMYWYRQDPGQGLRLIYYSQIVNDFQKGDIAEGYSVSREKKESFPLTVTSAQKNPTAFYLCASSSGRDYNEQFFGPGTRLTVL.